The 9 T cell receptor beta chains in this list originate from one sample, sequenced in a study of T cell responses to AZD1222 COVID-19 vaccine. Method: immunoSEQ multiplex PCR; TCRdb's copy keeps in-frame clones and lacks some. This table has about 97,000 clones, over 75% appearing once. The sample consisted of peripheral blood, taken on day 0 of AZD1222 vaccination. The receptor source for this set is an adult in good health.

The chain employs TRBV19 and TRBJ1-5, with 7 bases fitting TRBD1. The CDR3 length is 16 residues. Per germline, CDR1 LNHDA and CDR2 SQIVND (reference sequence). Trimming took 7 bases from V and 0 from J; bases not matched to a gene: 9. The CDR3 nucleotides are TGTGCCAGTACCCCTGCCCAGGGGGTTAGCAATCAGCCCCAGCATTTT. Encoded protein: CASTPAQGVSNQPQHF.

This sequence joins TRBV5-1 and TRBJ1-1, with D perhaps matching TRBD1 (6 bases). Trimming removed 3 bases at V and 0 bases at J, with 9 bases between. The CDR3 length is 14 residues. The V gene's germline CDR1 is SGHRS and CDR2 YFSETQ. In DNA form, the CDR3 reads TGCGCCAGCAGCTATAGGGGGGTGAACACTGAAGCTTTCTTT. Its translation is CASSYRGVNTEAFF.

The CDR3 region is CASSPGQDQPQHF. The CDR3 DNA reads TGTGCCAGCTCACCTGGACAGGACCAGCCCCAGCATTTT. V gene TRBV18 combines with J gene TRBJ1-5; TRBD1 matches at 7 bases. The germline gives CDR1 KGHSH, CDR2 LQKENI. The CDR3 totals 13 residues. The ends lost 3 bases at V and 7 bases at J; junction bases unmatched: 3. Looking up the rest from reference TRBV18 and TRBJ1-5 gives the full variable domain: NAGVMQNPRHLVRRRGQEARLRCSPMKGHSHVYWYRQLPEEGLKFMVYLQKENIIDESGMPKERFSAEFPKEGPSILRIQQVVRGDSAAYFCASSPGQDQPQHFGDGTRLSIL.

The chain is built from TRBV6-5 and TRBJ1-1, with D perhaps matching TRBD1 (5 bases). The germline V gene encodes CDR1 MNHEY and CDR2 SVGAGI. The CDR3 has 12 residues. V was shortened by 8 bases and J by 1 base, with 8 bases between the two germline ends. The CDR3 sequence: CASWDWNTEAFF. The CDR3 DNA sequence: TGTGCCAGCTGGGACTGGAACACTGAAGCTTTCTTT.

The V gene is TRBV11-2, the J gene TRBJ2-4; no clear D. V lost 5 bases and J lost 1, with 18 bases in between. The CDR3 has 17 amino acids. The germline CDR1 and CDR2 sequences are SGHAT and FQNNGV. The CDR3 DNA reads TGTGCCAGCAGCCCGGACCGAGCGCTGCGGGCCAAAAACATTCAGTACTTC. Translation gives CASSPDRALRAKNIQYF.

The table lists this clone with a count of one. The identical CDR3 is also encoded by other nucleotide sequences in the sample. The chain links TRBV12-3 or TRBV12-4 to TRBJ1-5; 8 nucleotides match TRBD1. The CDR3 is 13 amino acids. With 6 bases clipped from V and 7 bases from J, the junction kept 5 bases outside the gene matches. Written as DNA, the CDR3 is TGTGCCAGCAGCGGACAGGGAGCCCAGCCCCAGCATTTT. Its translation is CASSGQGAQPQHF.

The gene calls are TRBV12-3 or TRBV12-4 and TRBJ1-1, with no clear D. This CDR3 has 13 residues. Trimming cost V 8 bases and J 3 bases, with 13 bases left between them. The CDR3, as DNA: TGTGCCAGCGGAATGGTAGGGTACACTGAAGCTTTCTTT. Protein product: CASGMVGYTEAFF.

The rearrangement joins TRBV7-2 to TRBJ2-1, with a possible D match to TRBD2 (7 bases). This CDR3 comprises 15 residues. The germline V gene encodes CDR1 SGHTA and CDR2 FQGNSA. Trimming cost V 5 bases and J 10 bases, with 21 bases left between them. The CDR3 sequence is CASSPWGGPTIEQFF. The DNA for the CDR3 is TGTGCCAGCAGCCCATGGGGGGGCCCTACTATAGAGCAGTTCTTC.

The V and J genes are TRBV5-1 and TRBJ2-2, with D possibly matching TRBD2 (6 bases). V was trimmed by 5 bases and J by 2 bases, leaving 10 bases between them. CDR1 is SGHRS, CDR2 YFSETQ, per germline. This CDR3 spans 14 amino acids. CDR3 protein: CASSLASNTGELFF. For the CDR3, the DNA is TGCGCCAGCAGTCTAGCGTCTAACACCGGGGAGCTGTTTTTT.